These 7 T cell receptor beta chains originate from one sample sequenced in a study of T cells in Graves' hyperthyroidism and ophthalmopathy. The CDR3 regions of TCR beta were amplified from RNA transcripts. The HTBI set primed first-round TCR CDR3 RT-PCR. TCRdb independently ran MiXCR on the multiplex PCR reads; one entry per CDR3 protein. The data show a few hundred thousand distinct CDR3 sequences, 15% to 20% seen once. The sequenced material came from blood. These receptor sequences come from a woman between 40 and 55 years old with Graves' ophthalmopathy.

In its sample, this clonotype was seen a few times. The chain carries TRBV10-2 and TRBJ2-7, with 10 bases that match TRBD1. Germline assignment: CDR1 WSHSY and CDR2 SAAADI. The CDR3 length is 16 residues. The junction had 10 bases not matched to a gene; V was cut back by 6 bases and J by 2 bases. The CDR3 sequence: CASREHGDRGTYEQYF. CDR3 nucleotide sequence: TGCGCCAGCAGAGAACATGGGGACAGGGGCACCTACGAGCAGTACTTC.

This clonotype was detected many times. In nucleotides, the CDR3 is TGTGCCAGCTCACACACCAACCAAGAGACCCAGTACTTC. This sequence encodes CASSHTNQETQYF. This chain joins TRBV18 and TRBJ2-5; D gene unclear. CDR1 is KGHSH, CDR2 LQKENI, per germline. Trimming stripped 4 bases from V and 0 bases from J, with 6 bases between. This CDR3 spans 13 amino acids.

This clonotype was seen a handful of times. This rearrangement joins TRBV28 to TRBJ1-1; D remains unclear. Germline values: CDR1 MDHEN, CDR2 SYDVKM. This CDR3 has 13 residues. V was trimmed by 10 bases and J by 4 bases, leaving 16 bases between them. CDR3 in DNA: TGTGCCACCCTGGTGGGATGGGGCACTGAAGCTTTCTTT. Residues: CATLVGWGTEAFF.

This clonotype came up many times. The chain combines TRBV2 with TRBJ2-7; 9 bases line up with TRBD2. The CDR3 contains 15 residues. Germline trimming cut 6 bases from V and 1 base from J; bases unmatched to any gene: 7. Germline loops: CDR1 SNHLY, CDR2 FYNNEI. The chain's CDR3 is CASSPTSGRSYEQYF. The CDR3 coding sequence is TGTGCCAGCAGCCCCACTAGCGGGCGTTCCTACGAGCAGTACTTC.

This clonotype has only a few counts. This chain links TRBV6-2 or TRBV6-3 with TRBJ2-1; TRBD1 matches at 12 bases. The CDR3 extends over 15 amino acids. Germline CDR1 MNHEY, CDR2 SVGEGT. V lost 3 bases and J lost 14; bases outside the gene matches: 11. DNA for the CDR3: TGTGCCAGCAGTTATAAGGGACAGGGGGCCTCGACTGAGTTCTTC. It is translated as CASSYKGQGASTEFF.

This clonotype was observed at least ten times. The chain combines TRBV2 with TRBJ2-5, with a possible D match to TRBD2 (6 bases). V was trimmed by 11 bases and J by 1 base, leaving 11 bases between them. The CDR3 has 12 residues. Looked up from germline, CDR1 is SNHLY and CDR2 is FYNNEI. DNA for the CDR3: TGTGCCGGAGGGGACGCCCAAGAGACCCAGTACTTC. This gives the protein CAGGDAQETQYF. The entire variable domain, with the rest obtained from reference TRBV2 and TRBJ2-5, is as follows: EPEVTQTPSHQVTQMGQEVILRCVPISNHLYFYWYRQILGQKVEFLVSFYNNEISEKSEIFDDQFSVERPDGSNFTLKIRSTKLEDSAMYFCAGGDAQETQYFGPGTRLLVL.

The chain links TRBV20-1 to TRBJ2-5; 10 positions agree with TRBD2. The CDR3 totals 13 residues. V shed 5 bases, J shed 5 bases, and the junction held 5 bases outside the gene matches. Germline-derived CDR1 and CDR2 are DFQATT and SNEGSKA (reference sequence). Written as DNA, the CDR3 is TGCAGTGCTGCAGCGGGGGGGCTGGAGACCCAGTACTTC. Translating gives CSAAAGGLETQYF.